This T cell receptor beta chain was profiled in a study of blood T cell repertoires in COVID-19. Data came from immunoSEQ multiplex PCR; TCRdb stores just in-frame clones and leaves some out. The table shows more than 250,000 clones, with about 87% occurring only once. The germline gives CDR1 SEHNR, CDR2 FQNEAQ (reference sequence). V dropped 4 bases and J dropped 0; count of bases not matched to a gene: 9. CDR3 size: 17 residues. The V gene is TRBV7-9, the J gene TRBJ1-1; TRBD1 agrees at 9 bases. This TCR derives from a woman aged 45-60 years with COVID-19, enrolled during active disease. Specimen: peripheral blood. CDR3 loop: CASSYTGGVSVNTEAFF. DNA for the CDR3: TGTGCCAGCAGCTATACAGGGGGCGTTTCCGTGAACACTGAAGCTTTCTTT.